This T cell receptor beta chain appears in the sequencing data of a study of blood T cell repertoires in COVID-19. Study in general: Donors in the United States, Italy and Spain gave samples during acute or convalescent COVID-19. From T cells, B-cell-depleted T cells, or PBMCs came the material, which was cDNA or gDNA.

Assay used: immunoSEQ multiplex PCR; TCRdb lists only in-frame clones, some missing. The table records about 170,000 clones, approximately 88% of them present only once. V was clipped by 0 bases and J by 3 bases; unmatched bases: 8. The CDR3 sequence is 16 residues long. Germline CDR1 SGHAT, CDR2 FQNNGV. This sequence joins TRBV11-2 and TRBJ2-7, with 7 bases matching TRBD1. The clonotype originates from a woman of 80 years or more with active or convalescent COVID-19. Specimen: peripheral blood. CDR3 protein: CASSLDLQGFGYEQYF. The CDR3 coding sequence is TGTGCCAGCAGCTTAGACCTACAGGGGTTTGGCTACGAGCAGTACTTC.